The present T cell receptor beta chain was sequenced within a study of shared clonotypes between healthy human individuals. Study overall: With ages of 18 to 49, the donors were two women and a few men.

As originally analysed: ImmunoSEQ output lacked quality scores and full-length reads, limiting matched filtering. Profiled with immunoSEQ multiplex PCR; TCRdb holds only in-frame clones, not every one. V and J calls and clone size are copied from that table; D and trimming were computed from the DNA. The sample yields a few hundred thousand clones, roughly 97% seen once. In germline, CDR1 is LNHNV, CDR2 YYDKDF (reference sequence). There are 15 residues in the CDR3. V dropped 4 bases and J dropped 6 bases, with 17 bases sitting between them. The chain uses TRBV15 and TRBJ2-3; D may be TRBD2 (5 bases). The sequenced sample was naive CD4+ T cells sorted from blood. Specified subset: CD45RA+ positively selected. This receptor was taken from a woman under 40 in good health. CDR3 amino acids: CATSTPGWASDTQYF. CDR3 in DNA: TGTGCCACCAGCACCCCGGGGTGGGCCTCCGATACGCAGTATTTT.